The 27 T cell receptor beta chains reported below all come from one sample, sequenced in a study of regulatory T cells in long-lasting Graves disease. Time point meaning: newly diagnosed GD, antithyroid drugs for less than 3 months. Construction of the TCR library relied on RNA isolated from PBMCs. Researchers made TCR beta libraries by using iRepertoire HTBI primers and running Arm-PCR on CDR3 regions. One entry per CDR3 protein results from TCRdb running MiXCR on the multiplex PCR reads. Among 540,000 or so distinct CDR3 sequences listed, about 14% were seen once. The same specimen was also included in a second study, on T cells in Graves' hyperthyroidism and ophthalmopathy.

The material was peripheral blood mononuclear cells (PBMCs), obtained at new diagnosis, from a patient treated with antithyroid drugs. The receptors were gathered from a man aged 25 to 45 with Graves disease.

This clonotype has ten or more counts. CDR3 region: CASNPPAGANTGELFF. CDR3 sequence (DNA): TGTGCCAGCAATCCCCCAGCGGGGGCGAACACCGGGGAGCTGTTTTTT. The chain combines TRBV7-8 with TRBJ2-2; 8 bases are a match to TRBD2. Germline trimming cut 7 bases from V and 0 bases from J; bases unmatched to any gene: 7. Germline CDR1 and CDR2: SGHVS and FQNEAQ. The length of the CDR3 is 16 residues.

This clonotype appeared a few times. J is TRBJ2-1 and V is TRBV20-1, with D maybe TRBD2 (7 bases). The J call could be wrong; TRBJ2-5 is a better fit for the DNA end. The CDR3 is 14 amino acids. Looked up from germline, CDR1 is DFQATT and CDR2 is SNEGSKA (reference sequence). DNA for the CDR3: TGCAGTGCTAGAGAAAGGGGGGGCGGGGAGACCCAGTACTTC. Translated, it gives CSARERGGGETQYF.

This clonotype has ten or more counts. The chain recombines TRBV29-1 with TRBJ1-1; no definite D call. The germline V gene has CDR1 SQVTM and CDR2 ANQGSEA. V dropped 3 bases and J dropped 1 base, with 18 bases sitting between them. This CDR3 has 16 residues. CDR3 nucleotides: TGCAGCGTTGAGCTCCAGTTTCAGTTTGGGAACACTGAAGCTTTCTTT. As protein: CSVELQFQFGNTEAFF. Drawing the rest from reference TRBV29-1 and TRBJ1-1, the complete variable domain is SAVISQKPSRDICQRGTSLTIQCQVDSQVTMMFWYRQQPGQSLTLIATANQGSEATYESGFVIDKFPISRPNLTFSTLTVSNMSPEDSSIYLCSVELQFQFGNTEAFFGQGTRLTVV.

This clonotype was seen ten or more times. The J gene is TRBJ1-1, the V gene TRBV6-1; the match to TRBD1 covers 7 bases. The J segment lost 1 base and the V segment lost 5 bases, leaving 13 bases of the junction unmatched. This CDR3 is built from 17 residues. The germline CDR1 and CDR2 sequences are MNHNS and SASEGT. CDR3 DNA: TGTGCCAGCAGTAGTTTCGGGGACAGCCAATCGAACACTGAAGCTTTCTTT. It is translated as CASSSFGDSQSNTEAFF.

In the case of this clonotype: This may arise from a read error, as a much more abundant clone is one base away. The CDR3 region is CASSERTSREQYF. As DNA, the CDR3 is TGTGCCAGCAGTGAGAGAACGTCCAGGGAGCAGTACTTC. V usage is TRBV2 and J usage is TRBJ2-7; D not resolved. Germline-derived CDR1 and CDR2 are SNHLY and FYNNEI. Trimming cost V 3 bases and J 7 bases, with 13 bases left between them. The CDR3 covers 13 residues.

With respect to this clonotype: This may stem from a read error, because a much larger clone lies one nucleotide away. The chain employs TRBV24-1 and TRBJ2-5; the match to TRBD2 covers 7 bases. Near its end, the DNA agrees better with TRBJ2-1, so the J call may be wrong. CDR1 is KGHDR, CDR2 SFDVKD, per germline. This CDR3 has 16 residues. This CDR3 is CATSDPTSRRWNEQFF. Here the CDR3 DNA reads TGTGCCACCAGTGACCCGACTAGCAGGAGGTGGAATGAGCAGTTCTTC.

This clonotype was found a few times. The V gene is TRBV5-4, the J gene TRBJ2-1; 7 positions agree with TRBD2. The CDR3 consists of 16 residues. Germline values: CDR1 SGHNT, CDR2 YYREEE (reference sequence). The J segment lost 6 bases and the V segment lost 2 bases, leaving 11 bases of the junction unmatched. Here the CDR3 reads CASSLLWQAGSNEQFF. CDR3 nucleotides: TGTGCCAGCAGCTTATTATGGCAAGCGGGAAGCAATGAGCAGTTCTTC.

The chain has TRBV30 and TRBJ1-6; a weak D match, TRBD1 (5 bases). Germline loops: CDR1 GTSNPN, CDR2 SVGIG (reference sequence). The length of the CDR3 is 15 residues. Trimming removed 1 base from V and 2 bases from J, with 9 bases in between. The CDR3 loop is CAWSDGGAYNSPLHF. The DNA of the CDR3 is TGTGCCTGGAGTGACGGGGGAGCCTATAATTCACCCCTCCACTTT.

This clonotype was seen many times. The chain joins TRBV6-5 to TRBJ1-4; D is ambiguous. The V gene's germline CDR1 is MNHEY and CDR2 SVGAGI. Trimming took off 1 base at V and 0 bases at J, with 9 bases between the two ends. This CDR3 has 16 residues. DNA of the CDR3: TGTGCCAGCAGTTACTTTCCGGGAACAACTAATGAAAAACTGTTTTTT. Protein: CASSYFPGTTNEKLFF.

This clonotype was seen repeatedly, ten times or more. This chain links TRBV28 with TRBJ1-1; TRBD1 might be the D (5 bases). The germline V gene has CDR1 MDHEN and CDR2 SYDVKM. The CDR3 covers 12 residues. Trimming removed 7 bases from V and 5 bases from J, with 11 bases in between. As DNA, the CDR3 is TGTGCCAGCACAGGGTATCGAACTGAAGCTTTCTTT. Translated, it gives CASTGYRTEAFF.

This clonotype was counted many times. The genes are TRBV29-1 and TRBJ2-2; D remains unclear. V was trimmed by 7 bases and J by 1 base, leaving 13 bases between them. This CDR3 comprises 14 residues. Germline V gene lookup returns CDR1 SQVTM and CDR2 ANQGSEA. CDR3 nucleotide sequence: TGCAGCGCTTCCCAGACTGTGAACACCGGGGAGCTGTTTTTT. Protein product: CSASQTVNTGELFF.

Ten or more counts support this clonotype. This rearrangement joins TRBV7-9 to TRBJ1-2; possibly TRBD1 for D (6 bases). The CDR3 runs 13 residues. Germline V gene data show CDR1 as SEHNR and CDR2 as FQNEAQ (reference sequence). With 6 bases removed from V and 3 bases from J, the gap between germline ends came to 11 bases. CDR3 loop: CASRQDSDYGYTF. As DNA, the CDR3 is TGTGCCAGCAGACAGGACAGTGACTATGGCTACACCTTC.

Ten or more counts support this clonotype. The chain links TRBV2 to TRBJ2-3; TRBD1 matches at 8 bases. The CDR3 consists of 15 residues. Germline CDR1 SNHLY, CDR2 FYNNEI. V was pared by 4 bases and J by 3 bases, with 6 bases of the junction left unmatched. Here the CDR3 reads CASSAVTGVTDTQYF. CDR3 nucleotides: TGTGCCAGCAGTGCAGTGACAGGGGTAACAGATACGCAGTATTTT.

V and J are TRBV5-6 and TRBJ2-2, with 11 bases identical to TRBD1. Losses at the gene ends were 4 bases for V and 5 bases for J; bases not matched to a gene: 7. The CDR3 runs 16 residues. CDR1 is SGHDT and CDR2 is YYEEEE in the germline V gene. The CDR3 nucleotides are TGTGCCAGCAGCACCCTCGGGACAGGGGGGACCGGGGAGCTGTTTTTT. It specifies CASSTLGTGGTGELFF. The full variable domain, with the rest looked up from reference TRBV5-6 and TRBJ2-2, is DAGVTQSPTHLIKTRGQQVTLRCSPKSGHDTVSWYQQALGQGPQFIFQYYEEEERQRGNFPDRFSGHQFPNYSSELNVNALLLGDSALYLCASSTLGTGGTGELFFGEGSRLTVL.

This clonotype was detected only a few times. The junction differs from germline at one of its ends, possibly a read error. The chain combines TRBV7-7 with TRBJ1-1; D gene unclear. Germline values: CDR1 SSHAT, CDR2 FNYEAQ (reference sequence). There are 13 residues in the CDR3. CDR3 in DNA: TGTGCTAGCAGCTTAGACCCCGACACTGAAGCTTTCTTT. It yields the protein CASSLDPDTEAFF.

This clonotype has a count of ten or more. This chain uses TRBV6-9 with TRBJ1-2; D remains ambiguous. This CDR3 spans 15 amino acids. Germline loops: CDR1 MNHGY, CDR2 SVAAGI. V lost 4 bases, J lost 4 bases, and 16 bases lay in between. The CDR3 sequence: CASSLKETLTYGYTF. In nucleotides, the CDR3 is TGTGCCAGCAGTTTAAAAGAGACCCTTACCTATGGCTACACCTTC.

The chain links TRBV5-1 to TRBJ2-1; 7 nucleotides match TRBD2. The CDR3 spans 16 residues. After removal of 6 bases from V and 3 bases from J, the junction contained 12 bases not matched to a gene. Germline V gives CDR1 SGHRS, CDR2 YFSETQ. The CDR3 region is CASNQGSGLGYNEQFF. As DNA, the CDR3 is TGCGCCAGCAATCAGGGTAGCGGGTTGGGCTACAATGAGCAGTTCTTC.

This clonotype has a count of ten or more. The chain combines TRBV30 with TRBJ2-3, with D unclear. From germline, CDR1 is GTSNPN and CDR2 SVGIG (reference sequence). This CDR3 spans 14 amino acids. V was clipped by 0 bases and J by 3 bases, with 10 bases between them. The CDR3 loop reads CAWSVLGLTDTQYF. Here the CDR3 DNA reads TGTGCCTGGAGTGTCCTAGGGCTTACAGATACGCAGTATTTT.

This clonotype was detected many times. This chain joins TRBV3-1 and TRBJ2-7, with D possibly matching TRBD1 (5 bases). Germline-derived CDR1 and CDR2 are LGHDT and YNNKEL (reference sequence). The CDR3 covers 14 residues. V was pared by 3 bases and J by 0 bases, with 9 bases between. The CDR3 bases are TGTGCCAGCAGCCACAGGGAATCCTCCTACGAGCAGTACTTC. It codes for CASSHRESSYEQYF.

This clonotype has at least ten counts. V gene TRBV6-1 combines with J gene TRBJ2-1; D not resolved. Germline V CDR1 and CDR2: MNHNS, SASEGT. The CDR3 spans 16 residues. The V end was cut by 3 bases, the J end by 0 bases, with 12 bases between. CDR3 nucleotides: TGTGCCAGCAGTGAGGCCCTTTCGAGCTCCTACAATGAGCAGTTCTTC. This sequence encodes CASSEALSSSYNEQFF.

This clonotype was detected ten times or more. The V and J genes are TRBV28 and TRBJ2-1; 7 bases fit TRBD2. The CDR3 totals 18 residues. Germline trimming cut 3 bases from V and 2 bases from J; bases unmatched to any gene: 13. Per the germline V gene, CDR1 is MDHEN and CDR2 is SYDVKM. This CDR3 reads CASSLREGRTLAYNEQFF. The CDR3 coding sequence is TGTGCCAGCAGTTTGAGGGAGGGTCGCACCCTTGCCTACAATGAGCAGTTCTTC.

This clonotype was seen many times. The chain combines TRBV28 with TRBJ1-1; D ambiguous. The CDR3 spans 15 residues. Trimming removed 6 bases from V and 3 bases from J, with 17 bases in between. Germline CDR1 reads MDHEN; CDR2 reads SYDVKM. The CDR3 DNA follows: TGTGCCAGCAGGGAACTCGGGGTGGGGTACACTGAAGCTTTCTTT. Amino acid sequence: CASRELGVGYTEAFF.

The CDR3 here is CASSPPGLKGNSPLHF. The CDR3 DNA reads as TGTGCCAGCAGCCCTCCCGGTCTCAAAGGGAATTCACCCCTCCACTTT. This chain uses TRBV7-2 with TRBJ1-6; no firm D call. Trimming took off 5 bases at V and 7 bases at J, with 18 bases between the two ends. This CDR3 region has 16 residues. Germline V gene data show CDR1 as SGHTA and CDR2 as FQGNSA.

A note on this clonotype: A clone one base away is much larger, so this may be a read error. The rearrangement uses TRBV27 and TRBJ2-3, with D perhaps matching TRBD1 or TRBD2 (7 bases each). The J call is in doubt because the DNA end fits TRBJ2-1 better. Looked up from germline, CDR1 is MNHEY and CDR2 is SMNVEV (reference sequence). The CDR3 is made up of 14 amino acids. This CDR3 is CAGSSDREGNEQFF. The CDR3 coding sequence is TGTGCCGGCAGTTCCGACAGGGAGGGCAATGAGCAGTTCTTC.

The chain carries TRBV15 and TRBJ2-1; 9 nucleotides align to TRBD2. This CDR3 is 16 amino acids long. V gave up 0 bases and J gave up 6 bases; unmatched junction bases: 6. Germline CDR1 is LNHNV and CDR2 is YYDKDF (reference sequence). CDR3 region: CATSRDRASGINEQFF. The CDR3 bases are TGTGCCACCAGCAGAGATAGGGCTAGCGGGATCAATGAGCAGTTCTTC.

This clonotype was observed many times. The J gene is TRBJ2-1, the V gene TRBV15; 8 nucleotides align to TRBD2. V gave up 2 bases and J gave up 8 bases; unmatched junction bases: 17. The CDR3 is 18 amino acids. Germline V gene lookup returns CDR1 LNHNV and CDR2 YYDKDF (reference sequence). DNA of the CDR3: TGTGCCACCAGCAGAAACTCGTTAGCGGGAAGCCCTATGTATGAGCAGTTCTTC. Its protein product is CATSRNSLAGSPMYEQFF.

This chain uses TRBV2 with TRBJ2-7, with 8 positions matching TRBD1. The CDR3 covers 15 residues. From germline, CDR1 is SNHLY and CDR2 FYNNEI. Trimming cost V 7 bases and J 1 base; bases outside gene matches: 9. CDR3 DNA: TGTGCCAGCAACCCAGGGGGCGCAAGATCCTACGAGCAGTACTTC. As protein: CASNPGGARSYEQYF.